A single T cell receptor beta chain is shown here with its context. Original processing notes: Amplifying reference gene primers gave estimates of nucleated cell counts. Data came from immunoSEQ multiplex PCR; TCRdb stores just in-frame clones and leaves some out. The V and J calls and the clone size are those of that table, but D and trimming were determined from the DNA. Of about 180,000 clones listed, 75% to 85% are singletons. The data are from a study of blood T cell repertoires in COVID-19. Study as a whole: The samples span acute and convalescent COVID-19 from the United States, Italy and Spain. T cells, B-cell-depleted T cells, or PBMCs supplied cDNA or gDNA.

V lost 7 bases to trimming and J lost 8 bases, with 26 bases between them. Germline loops: CDR1 KGHDR, CDR2 SFDVKD. The CDR3 has 17 residues. The chain is built from TRBV24-1 and TRBJ2-4; a weak D match, TRBD1 (6 bases). Sequencing was performed on peripheral blood. The clonotype originates from a human donor in a cohort sampled during active COVID-19. The DNA of the CDR3 is TGTGCCACCAGGGGTTGGGGGCGCTCTATGGGCGAGGACATTCAGTACTTC. Its translation: CATRGWGRSMGEDIQYF.